This TCR beta chain derives from a study of technical replicates of blood from four donors. Trimming took 5 bases from V and 2 from J; bases not matched to a gene: 4. Germline V gives CDR1 SGHVS, CDR2 FQNEAQ. The CDR3 extends over 15 amino acids. Assay used: immunoSEQ multiplex PCR; TCRdb lists only in-frame clones, some missing. The table includes tens of thousands of clones, over 75% detected once. This clonotype was sampled from a human donor in good health. Some clones in this sample may be carry-over from other donors' samples. The J gene is TRBJ2-1, the V gene TRBV7-8; 9 nucleotides line up with TRBD1. The sample taken for sequencing was PBMCs. CDR3: CASSPQGAPYNEQFF. CDR3 coding DNA: TGTGCCAGCAGCCCACAGGGGGCCCCCTACAATGAGCAGTTCTTC.